The next 2 T cell receptor beta chains were all read from a single sample in a study of control samples from healthy donors and cancer patients. The table came from immunoSEQ multiplex PCR; TCRdb's copy has only in-frame clones and leaves some out. Here the sample spans tens of thousands of clones, roughly nine tenths being singletons. The specimen sequenced was PBMCs. Receptor source: a man over 45 with lung cancer.

V gene TRBV25-1 combines with J gene TRBJ1-5; D might be TRBD1 (6 bases). Germline assignment: CDR1 MGHDK and CDR2 SYGVNS. V was shortened by 6 bases and J by 0 bases, with 12 bases between the two germline ends. This CDR3 is built from 15 residues. CDR3 region: CASRAGDNSNQPQHF. The CDR3 nucleotides read TGTGCCAGCAGGGCAGGGGATAATAGCAATCAGCCCCAGCATTTT.

This sequence joins TRBV10-1 and TRBJ2-3; TRBD2 agrees at 12 bases. Losses at the gene ends were 7 bases for V and 4 bases for J; bases not matched to a gene: 9. Germline loops: CDR1 WNHNN, CDR2 SYGVQD (reference sequence). The CDR3 covers 16 residues. The CDR3 spells CASNPGLAGSADTQYF. The DNA for the CDR3 is TGCGCCAGCAACCCCGGACTAGCGGGGTCAGCAGATACGCAGTATTTT.